This T cell receptor (beta chain) is drawn from a study of blood T cell repertoires in COVID-19. Across the study: Specimens from acute and convalescent COVID-19 originated in the United States, Italy and Spain.

Unmatched junction bases numbered 5, after V lost 3 bases and J lost 2 bases. Germline V gives CDR1 SGHNT, CDR2 YYREEE (reference sequence). CDR3 size: 15 residues. The method was immunoSEQ multiplex PCR; TCRdb's version includes in-frame clones alone and lacks a portion of them. The sample holds around 120,000 clones, about 90% seen once. Sequences were obtained from peripheral blood. This sequence was found in a woman in her sixties with COVID-19, enrolled during active disease. The chain links TRBV5-4 to TRBJ1-3; 7 bases fit TRBD1. The CDR3 loop is CASSSRQGAGNTIYF. For the CDR3, the DNA is TGTGCCAGCAGCTCTCGACAGGGAGCTGGAAACACCATATATTTT.